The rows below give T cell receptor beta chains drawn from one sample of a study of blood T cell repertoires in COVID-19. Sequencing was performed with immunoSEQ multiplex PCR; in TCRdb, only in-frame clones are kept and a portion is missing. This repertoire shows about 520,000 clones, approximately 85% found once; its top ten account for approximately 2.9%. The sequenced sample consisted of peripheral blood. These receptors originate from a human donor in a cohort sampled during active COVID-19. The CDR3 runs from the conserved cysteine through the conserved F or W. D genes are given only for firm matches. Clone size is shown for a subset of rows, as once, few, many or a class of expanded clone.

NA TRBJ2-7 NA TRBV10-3 TGTGCCATCAGTGAGCGGGGTTTCTACGAGCAGTACTTC CAISERGFYEQYF
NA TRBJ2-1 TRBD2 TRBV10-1 TGCGCCAGCAGTGACCGGACTAGCGGGAGTTACAATGAGCAGTTCTTC CASSDRTSGSYNEQFF
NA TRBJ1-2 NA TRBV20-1 TGCAGTGCCAGGGAAAGCTATGGCTACACCTTC CSARESYGYTF
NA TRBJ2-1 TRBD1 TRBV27 TGTGCCAGCAGTTTGTGGCAGGGGGCCAATGAGCAGTTCTTC CASSLWQGANEQFF
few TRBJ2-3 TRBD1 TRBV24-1 TGTGCCACCAGTGATAACGGACAGGCCAGCACAGATACGCAGTATTTT CATSDNGQASTDTQYF
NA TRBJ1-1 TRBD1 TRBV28 TGTGCCAGCAGTATACCCGCCGAAGGGGGCGCGGGCACTGAAGCTTTCTTT CASSIPAEGGAGTEAFF
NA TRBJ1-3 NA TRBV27 TGTGCCAGCAGTTTCCGACTGGACTCTGGAAACACCATATATTTT CASSFRLDSGNTIYF
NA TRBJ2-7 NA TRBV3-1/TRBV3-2 TGTGCCAGCAGCCAAGACCACGTTCCAGGCTACGAGCAGTACTTC CASSQDHVPGYEQYF
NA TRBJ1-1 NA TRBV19 TGTGCCAGTAGTGACCTCCTCTCAGGTGGCGGGTATGGGACTGAAGCTTTCTTT CASSDLLSGGGYGTEAFF
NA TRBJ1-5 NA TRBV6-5 TGTGCCAGCAGTTACGACCGAGCGGATCAGCCCCAGCATTTT CASSYDRADQPQHF
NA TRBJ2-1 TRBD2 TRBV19 TGTGCCAGTAGTATTATGGGGCCGGGACTAGCGGGAATCGGGAACAATGAGCAGTTCTTC CASSIMGPGLAGIGNNEQFF
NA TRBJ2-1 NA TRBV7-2 TGTGCCAGCAGCTTACTAGCGACTCTTGAGCAGTTCTTC CASSLLATLEQFF
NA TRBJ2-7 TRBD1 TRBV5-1 TGCGCCAGCAGCAAGGGACAGATCTCCTACGAGCAGTACTTC CASSKGQISYEQYF
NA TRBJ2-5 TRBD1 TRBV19 TGTGCCAGTAGTCAGGACAGGGTATCTGGGACCCAGTACTTC CASSQDRVSGTQYF
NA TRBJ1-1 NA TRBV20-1 TGCAGTGCTAGTCGGGGAGGTCGGGGCACTGAAGCTTTCTTT CSASRGGRGTEAFF
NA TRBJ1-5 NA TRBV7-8 TGTGCCAGCAGCGCCTCCGGGATAGAGGGTAATCAGCCCCAGCATTTT CASSASGIEGNQPQHF
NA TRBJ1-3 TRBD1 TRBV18 TGTGCCAGCTCACCCACCACAGGGGGCGGCGGAAACACCATATATTTT CASSPTTGGGGNTIYF
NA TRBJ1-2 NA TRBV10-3 TGTGCCATCACCGTAGACAGAGAACGATACGGCTACACCTTC CAITVDRERYGYTF
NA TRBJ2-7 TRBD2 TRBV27 TGTGCCAGCAGTTTTTCATCGACTAGCGGGAGCTACGAGCAGTACTTC CASSFSSTSGSYEQYF
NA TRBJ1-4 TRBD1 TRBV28 TGTGCCAGCAGCTCACAGGGGGTGATTTCAACTAATGAAAAACTGTTTTTT CASSSQGVISTNEKLFF
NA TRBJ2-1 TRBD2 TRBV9 TGTGCCAGCAGCGTAGAATTACTAGCGTCGAATGAGCAGTTCTTC CASSVELLASNEQFF
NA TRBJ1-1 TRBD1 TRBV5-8 TGTGCCAGCGAAGGGGGCCTGAACACTGAAGCTTTCTTT CASEGGLNTEAFF
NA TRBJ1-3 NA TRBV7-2 TGTGCCAGCAGTGTCGGGCAGGGGTTTGAAAACACCATATATTTT CASSVGQGFENTIYF
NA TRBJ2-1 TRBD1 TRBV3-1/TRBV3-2 TGTGCCAGCAGCCAACAGGGGGCGAGGTACAATGAGCAGTTCTTC CASSQQGARYNEQFF
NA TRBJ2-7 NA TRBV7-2 TGTGCCAGCAGCTTATACTCGATCCCAGGGTTATACGAGCAGTACTTC CASSLYSIPGLYEQYF
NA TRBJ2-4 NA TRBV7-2 TGTGCCAGCAGCACCCGACAGGTACTAGCCAAAAACATTCAGTACTTC CASSTRQVLAKNIQYF
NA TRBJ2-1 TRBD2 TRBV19 TGTGCCAGTAGTCCGGCCGGGACTAAAAATGAGCAGTTCTTC CASSPAGTKNEQFF
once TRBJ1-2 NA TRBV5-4 TGTGCCAGCAGCTCGGGTTCATCGCAGGGTAACTATGGCTACACCTTC CASSSGSSQGNYGYTF
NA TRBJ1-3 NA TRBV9 TGTGCCAGCAGCGTCGGCGGGTTTTATGGAAACACCATATATTTT CASSVGGFYGNTIYF
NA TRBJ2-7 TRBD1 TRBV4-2 TGTGCCAGCAGCCTAAACAGGGGGCCCGAGCAGTACTTC CASSLNRGPEQYF
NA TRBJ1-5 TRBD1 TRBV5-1 TGCGCCAGCAGCTTGGCAGGGGGCGATCAGCCCCAGCATTTT CASSLAGGDQPQHF
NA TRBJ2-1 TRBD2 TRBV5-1 TGCGCCAGCAGATACGACAGGGGTGAGACTAGCGGGAGGAATGAGCAGTTCTTC CASRYDRGETSGRNEQFF
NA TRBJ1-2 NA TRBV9 TGTGCCAGCAGCGTGGCAGGGTCCCCCCTCTATGGCTACACCTTC CASSVAGSPLYGYTF
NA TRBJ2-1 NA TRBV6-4 TGTGCCAGCAGTGCCGAGACTAGTAGTAATGAGCAGTTCTTC CASSAETSSNEQFF
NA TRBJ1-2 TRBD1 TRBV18 TGTGCCAGCTCACCCGGGACAGATACGGCCTATGGCTACACCTTC CASSPGTDTAYGYTF
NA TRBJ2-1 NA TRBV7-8 TGTGCCAGCAGCTCATCAGTATACAATGAGCAGTTCTTC CASSSSVYNEQFF
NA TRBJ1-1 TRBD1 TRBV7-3 TGTGCCAGCAGCGCACAGGGGGCCGGTGAAGCTTTCTTT CASSAQGAGEAFF
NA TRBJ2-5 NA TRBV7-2 TGTGCCAGCTCCGGAGAGACCCAGTACTTC CASSGETQYF
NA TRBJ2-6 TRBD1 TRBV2 TGTGCCAGCACTGTTGGGACAGGGCATGTAGGTGTGAATTTC CASTVGTGHVGVNF
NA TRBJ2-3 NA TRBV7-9 TGTGCCAGCAGCCAGTGGGTTACGGGGGATACGCAGTATTTT CASSQWVTGDTQYF
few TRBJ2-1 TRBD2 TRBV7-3 TGTGCCAGCAGCCTGCTGCGGGGGAGCTCCTACAATGAGCAGTTCTTC CASSLLRGSSYNEQFF
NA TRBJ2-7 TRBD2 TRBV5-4 TGTGCCAGCGGTATGGACGGGGGGAGGAGAGAGCAGTACTTC CASGMDGGRREQYF
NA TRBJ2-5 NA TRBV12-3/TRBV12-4 TGTGCCAGCAGTACGACAGGCCCGGAGACCCAGTACTTC CASSTTGPETQYF
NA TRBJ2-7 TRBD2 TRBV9 TGTGCCAGCAGCGTCGGGACTAGCGGAACTAACTACGAGCAGTACTTC CASSVGTSGTNYEQYF
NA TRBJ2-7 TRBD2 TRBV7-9 TGTGCCAGCAGCCTAACATTCTCTAGCGGGAGGGCCCCTCTTCTCGAGCAGTACTTC CASSLTFSSGRAPLLEQYF
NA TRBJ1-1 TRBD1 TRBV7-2 TGTGCCAGCAGCAAGGACAGGGGGCTCGGCACTGAAGCTTTCTTT CASSKDRGLGTEAFF
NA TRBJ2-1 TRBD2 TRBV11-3 TGTGCCAGCAGCCCTAGCCCGGGACTAGCGGGAGGAGGTGAGCAGTTCTTC CASSPSPGLAGGGEQFF
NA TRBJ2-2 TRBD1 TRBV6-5 TGTGCCAGCAGGCGACAGGGGGCTGTCGGGGAGCTGTTTTTT CASRRQGAVGELFF
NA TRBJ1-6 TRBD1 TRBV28 TGTGCCAGCAGTTCGGGACAGGGTAACTCACCCCTCCACTTT CASSSGQGNSPLHF
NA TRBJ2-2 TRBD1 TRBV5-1 TGCGCCAGCAGCAGGCGGCAGGGGGCGTCCTGGGGCACCGGGGAGCTGTTTTTT CASSRRQGASWGTGELFF
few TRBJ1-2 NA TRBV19 TGTGCCAGTAGTAGTGGACAGAACTATGGCTACACCTTC CASSSGQNYGYTF
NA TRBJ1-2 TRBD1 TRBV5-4 TGTGCCAGCAGCTTGGCAGTCGGGACAGACCTATATGGCTACACCTTC CASSLAVGTDLYGYTF
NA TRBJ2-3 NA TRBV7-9 TGTGCCAGCAGCCCCCAGGGGGTCGGGAGTTTAGATACGCAGTATTTT CASSPQGVGSLDTQYF